The 9 T cell receptor beta chains given below trace back to one sample, sequenced in a study of response to subunit inactivated influenza vaccine. TCRdb redid the calling of the RT-PCR reads with MiXCR, one entry per CDR3 protein. The data contain under 500,000 distinct CDR3 sequences, approximately 11% of them singletons. This material consisted of PBMCs from blood, taken more than 35 days after vaccination. These receptors came from a man aged 45 to 65 who received an inactivated influenza vaccine.

The sample holds a few counts of this clonotype. The genes are TRBV4-2 and TRBJ2-1; D unresolved. Trimming left V 0 bases short and J 0 bases short, with 6 bases between. Germline V CDR1 and CDR2: LGHNA, YNFKEQ. CDR3 length: 15 residues. Written as DNA, the CDR3 is TGTGCCAGCAGCCAAGACGTAAGCTCCTACAATGAGCAGTTCTTC. Translating gives CASSQDVSSYNEQFF.

This clonotype was picked up a small number of times. The genes are TRBV19 and TRBJ2-1; 12 positions agree with TRBD1. Trimming at V came to 1 base and at J to 8 bases, leaving 9 bases not matched to a gene. The CDR3 length is 17 residues. Germline V gene sequence: CDR1 LNHDA, CDR2 SQIVND (reference sequence). Here the CDR3 reads CASSIVGVGQGAYEQFF. In DNA, the CDR3 is TGTGCCAGTAGTATAGTAGGAGTGGGACAGGGGGCTTATGAGCAGTTCTTC.

The V and J genes are TRBV6-5 and TRBJ1-4; D is perhaps TRBD1 (5 bases). This CDR3 spans 17 amino acids. The ends were cut back, 4 bases at V and 4 bases at J, with 19 bases in the middle. The germline gives CDR1 MNHEY, CDR2 SVGAGI. Here the CDR3 reads CASSSSRFRAFNEKLFF. The CDR3 DNA reads TGTGCCAGCAGTTCCTCGAGGTTCAGGGCCTTTAATGAAAAACTGTTTTTT.

A note on this clonotype: A much larger clone lies a single base off, so this may be a read error. The rearrangement links TRBV6-6 to TRBJ2-5; perhaps D is TRBD1 or TRBD2 (5 bases each). Germline V CDR1 and CDR2: MNHNY, SVGAGI (reference sequence). Between the trimmed V and J ends, which lost 6 bases and 1 base, there was a span of 6 bases. The CDR3 runs 12 residues. The CDR3 reads CASRGVQETQYF. The CDR3 region has the DNA TGTGCCAGCAGGGGGGTCCAAGAGACCCAGTACTTC.

The chain couples TRBV12-3 or TRBV12-4 to TRBJ2-7, with 11 bases lining up with TRBD2. This CDR3 contains 16 residues. Trimming took 5 bases from V and 7 from J; bases not matched to a gene: 13. This CDR3 is CASSPDLSGGGNEQYF. The CDR3 nucleotides read TGTGCCAGCAGTCCGGACCTTAGCGGGGGGGGCAATGAGCAGTACTTC.

This rearrangement joins TRBV4-1 to TRBJ1-5; possible D gene TRBD1, 6 bases. Deletions cut 4 bases from V and 7 bases from J, with 14 bases between. The length of the CDR3 is 14 residues. Germline assignment: CDR1 MGHRA and CDR2 YSYEKL. The CDR3 nucleotides are TGCGCCAGCAGCCCGGACAGCACCCAACAGCCCCAGCATTTT. This sequence encodes CASSPDSTQQPQHF.

This clonotype was counted at least ten times. The CDR3 DNA sequence: TGCAGTGCTAGAGAGCCAGAGAACTATGGCTACACCTTC. Protein product: CSAREPENYGYTF. V and J are TRBV20-1 and TRBJ1-2; the D is unclear. Germline V gives CDR1 DFQATT, CDR2 SNEGSKA (reference sequence). This CDR3 region has 13 residues. V dropped 0 bases and J dropped 2 bases, with 7 bases sitting between them.

This clonotype was seen at least ten times. This chain joins TRBV2 and TRBJ2-7, with unresolved D. This CDR3 spans 13 amino acids. CDR1 SNHLY and CDR2 FYNNEI come from the germline V gene. Trimming stripped 4 bases from V and 6 bases from J, with 13 bases between. In DNA, the CDR3 is TGTGCCAGCAGTGCGGGCTTCCAGACCGAGCAGTACTTC. Translated, it gives CASSAGFQTEQYF.

This chain joins TRBV4-1 and TRBJ2-7; the D call may be TRBD1 or TRBD2 (5 bases each). Germline V gene lookup returns CDR1 MGHRA and CDR2 YSYEKL. The V and J ends lost 3 bases and 0 bases respectively, with 15 bases between them. This CDR3 has 16 residues. The CDR3 sequence is CASSHRYGTDSYEQYF. The CDR3 DNA follows: TGCGCCAGCAGCCATAGATATGGGACGGACTCCTACGAGCAGTACTTC.